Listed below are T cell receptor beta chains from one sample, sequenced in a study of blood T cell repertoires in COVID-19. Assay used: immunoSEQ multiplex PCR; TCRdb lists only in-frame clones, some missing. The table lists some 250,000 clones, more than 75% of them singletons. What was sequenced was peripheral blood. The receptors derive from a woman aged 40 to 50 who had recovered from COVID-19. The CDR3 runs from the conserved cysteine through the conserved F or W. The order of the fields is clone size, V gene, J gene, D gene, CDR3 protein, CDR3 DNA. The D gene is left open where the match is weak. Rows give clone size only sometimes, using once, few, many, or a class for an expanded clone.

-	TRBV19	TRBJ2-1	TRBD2	CASSISLAGGLYNEQFF	TGTGCCAGTAGTATATCCCTAGCGGGAGGGTTGTACAATGAGCAGTTCTTC
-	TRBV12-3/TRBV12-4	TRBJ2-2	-	CASTPDTLGELFF	TGTGCCAGCACCCCGGACACGCTGGGAGAGCTGTTTTTT
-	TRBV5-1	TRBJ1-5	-	CASSLDPAPGNQPQHF	TGCGCCAGCAGCTTGGACCCCGCCCCGGGCAATCAGCCCCAGCATTTT
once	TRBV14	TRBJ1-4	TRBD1	CASSPPDRGTFREKLFF	TGTGCCAGCAGCCCACCGGACAGGGGAACCTTTCGGGAAAAACTGTTTTTT
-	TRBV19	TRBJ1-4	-	CASSAGPGNEKLFF	TGTGCCAGTAGTGCGGGGCCTGGGAATGAAAAACTGTTTTTT
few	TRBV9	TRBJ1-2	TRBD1	CASSARGQGGSYGYTF	TGTGCCAGCAGCGCGAGGGGACAGGGGGGTAGCTATGGCTACACCTTC
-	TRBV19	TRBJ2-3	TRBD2	CASSNPGTSGLDTQYF	TGTGCCAGTAGTAACCCAGGGACTAGCGGGTTGGATACGCAGTATTTT
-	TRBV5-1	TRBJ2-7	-	CASTGGPYEQYF	TGCGCCAGCACTGGCGGCCCCTACGAGCAGTACTTC
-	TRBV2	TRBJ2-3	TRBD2	CASSEMASGGADTQYF	TGTGCCAGCAGTGAGATGGCTAGCGGAGGGGCAGATACGCAGTATTTT
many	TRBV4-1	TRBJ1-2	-	CASSQNQGPYGYTF	TGCGCCAGCAGCCAAAACCAGGGGCCCTATGGCTACACCTTC
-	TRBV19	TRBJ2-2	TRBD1	CASSIVQGANTGELFF	TGTGCCAGTAGTATAGTACAGGGGGCGAACACCGGGGAGCTGTTTTTT
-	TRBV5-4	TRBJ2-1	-	CASSWGLRGDEQFF	TGTGCCAGCAGCTGGGGACTCCGCGGGGATGAGCAGTTCTTC
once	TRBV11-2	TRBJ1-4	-	CASSGRRGGASRGEKLFF	TGTGCCAGCAGCGGCCGCCGCGGCGGAGCCTCCCGGGGTGAAAAACTGTTTTTT
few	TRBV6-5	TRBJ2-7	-	CASRRQGGTQNEQYF	TGTGCCAGCAGGAGACAAGGGGGTACCCAGAACGAGCAGTACTTC
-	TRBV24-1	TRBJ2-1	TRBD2	CATSDPGTSGSRSYNEQFF	TGTGCCACCAGTGACCCGGGGACTAGCGGGAGCCGCTCCTACAATGAGCAGTTCTTC
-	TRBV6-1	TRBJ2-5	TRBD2	CASSEGGFETQYF	TGTGCCAGCAGTGAGGGAGGGTTCGAGACCCAGTACTTC
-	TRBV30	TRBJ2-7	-	CAWSPSSEQYF	TGTGCCTGGAGCCCCTCCTCCGAGCAGTACTTC
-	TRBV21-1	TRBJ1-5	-	CASSKPRTGRCSSNQPQHF	TGTGCCAGCAGCAAACCCCGGACAGGGAGGTGTTCGAGCAATCAGCCCCAGCATTTT
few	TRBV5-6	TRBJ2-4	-	CASSLGPPSAKNIQYF	TGTGCCAGCAGCTTGGGGCCCCCCTCAGCCAAAAACATTCAGTACTTC
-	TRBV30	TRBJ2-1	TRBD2	CAWSVRWSSGTYNEQFF	TGTGCCTGGAGTGTAAGGTGGTCTAGCGGGACCTACAATGAGCAGTTCTTC
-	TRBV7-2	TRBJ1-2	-	CASSLPGTYGYTF	TGTGCCAGCAGCTTGCCAGGCACCTATGGCTACACCTTC
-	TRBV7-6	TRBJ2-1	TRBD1	CASSPGTGPYNEQFF	TGTGCCAGCAGCCCCGGGACAGGCCCCTACAATGAGCAGTTCTTC
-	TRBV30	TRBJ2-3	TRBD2	CAWSRPPPGRALDTQYF	TGTGCCTGGAGTCGTCCTCCCCCCGGGAGGGCCTTGGATACGCAGTATTTT
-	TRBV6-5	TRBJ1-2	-	CASNPQGGYGYTF	TGTGCCAGCAATCCACAGGGTGGCTATGGCTACACCTTC
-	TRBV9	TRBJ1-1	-	CASSVGRGPQPEAFF	TGTGCCAGCAGCGTAGGGCGGGGGCCGCAACCTGAAGCTTTCTTT
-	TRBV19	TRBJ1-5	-	CASSIVGQLAGKPQHF	TGTGCCAGTAGTATAGTTGGACAGCTAGCGGGGAAGCCCCAGCATTTT
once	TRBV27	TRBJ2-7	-	CASSFLGGEQYF	TGTGCCAGCAGTTTCCTCGGGGGCGAGCAGTACTTC
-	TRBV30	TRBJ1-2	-	CAWGGVGEAAGYTF	TGTGCCTGGGGGGGGGTCGGGGAGGCTGCTGGCTACACCTTC
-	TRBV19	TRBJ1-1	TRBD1	CASSPGTGAEAFF	TGTGCCAGTAGTCCCGGGACAGGGGCTGAAGCTTTCTTT
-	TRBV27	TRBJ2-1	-	CASSSVYNEQFF	TGTGCCAGCAGTTCAGTTTACAATGAGCAGTTCTTC
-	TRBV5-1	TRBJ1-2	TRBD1	CASSPLRRDRDYGYTF	TGCGCCAGCAGCCCCCTTCGCCGGGACAGAGACTATGGCTACACCTTC
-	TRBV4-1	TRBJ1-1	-	CASSQDWAGGTEAFF	TGCGCCAGCAGCCAAGATTGGGCCGGGGGAACTGAAGCTTTCTTT
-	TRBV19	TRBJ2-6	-	CASSIGQGGGSGANVLTF	TGTGCCAGTAGTATAGGGCAGGGAGGAGGCTCTGGGGCCAACGTCCTGACTTTC
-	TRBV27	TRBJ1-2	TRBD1	CASSFGTGGASYTF	TGTGCCAGCAGTTTCGGGACAGGGGGCGCGAGCTACACCTTC
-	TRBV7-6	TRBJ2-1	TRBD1	CASSPDRGSYNEQFF	TGTGCCAGCAGCCCGGACAGGGGTTCCTACAATGAGCAGTTCTTC
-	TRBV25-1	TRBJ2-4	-	CASSGSGAKNIQYF	TGTGCCAGCAGTGGATCGGGGGCCAAAAACATTCAGTACTTC
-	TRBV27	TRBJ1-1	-	CASSRWGGEAFF	TGTGCCAGCAGCCGTTGGGGGGGTGAAGCTTTCTTT
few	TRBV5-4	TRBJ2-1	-	CASSRASSNYNEQFF	TGTGCCAGCAGCCGAGCGTCTAGCAACTACAATGAGCAGTTCTTC
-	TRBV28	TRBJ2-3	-	CASSPRTTDTQYF	TGTGCCAGCAGTCCGCGTACCACAGATACGCAGTATTTT
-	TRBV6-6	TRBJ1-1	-	CASSPGHLTEAFF	TGTGCCAGCAGCCCGGGACACCTCACTGAAGCTTTCTTT
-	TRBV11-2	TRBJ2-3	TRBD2	CASSPGTSGIMADTQYF	TGTGCCAGCAGCCCCGGGACTAGCGGGATAATGGCAGATACGCAGTATTTT
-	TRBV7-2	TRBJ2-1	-	CASSPTGRPPVF	TGTGCCAGCAGCCCCACGGGGAGGCCCCCCGTCTTC
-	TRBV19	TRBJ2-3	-	CASSIRPTGDTQYF	TGTGCCAGTAGTATTCGGCCCACGGGTGATACGCAGTATTTT
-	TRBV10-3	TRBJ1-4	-	CAISAGEANEKLFF	TGTGCCATCAGTGCGGGGGAGGCTAATGAAAAACTGTTTTTT
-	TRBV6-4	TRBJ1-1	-	CAPEPPRF	TGTGCCCCCGAGCCCCCCCGCTTT
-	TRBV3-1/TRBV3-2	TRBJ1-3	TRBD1	CASSPTGASGNTIYF	TGTGCCAGCAGCCCCACAGGGGCCTCTGGAAACACCATATATTTT
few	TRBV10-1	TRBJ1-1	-	CASSGLGAGTEAFF	TGCGCCAGCAGTGGTCTGGGGGCCGGCACTGAAGCTTTCTTT
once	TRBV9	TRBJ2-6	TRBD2	CASSPFPGLAGKGSWANVLTF	TGTGCCAGCAGCCCCTTCCCGGGACTAGCGGGTAAAGGGTCCTGGGCCAACGTCCTGACTTTC
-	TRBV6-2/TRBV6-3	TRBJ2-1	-	CASSQRGTGYNEQFF	TGTGCCAGCAGCCAACGGGGAACGGGGTACAATGAGCAGTTCTTC
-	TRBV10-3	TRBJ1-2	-	CAITTGSNGGYTF	TGTGCCATCACCACAGGGTCCAACGGGGGCTACACCTTC
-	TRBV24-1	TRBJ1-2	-	CATSEPRRGYTF	TGTGCCACCAGTGAACCTCGCCGGGGCTACACCTTC
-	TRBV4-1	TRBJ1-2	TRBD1	CASSQPGGYGYTF	TGCGCCAGCAGCCAACCAGGGGGCTATGGCTACACCTTC
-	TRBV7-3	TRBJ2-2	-	CASSPGGLTGELFF	TGTGCCAGCAGCCCCGGCGGTTTGACCGGGGAGCTGTTTTTT
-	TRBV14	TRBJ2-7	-	CASSQGSGRHYEQYF	TGTGCCAGCAGCCAAGGGTCAGGGCGACACTACGAGCAGTACTTC